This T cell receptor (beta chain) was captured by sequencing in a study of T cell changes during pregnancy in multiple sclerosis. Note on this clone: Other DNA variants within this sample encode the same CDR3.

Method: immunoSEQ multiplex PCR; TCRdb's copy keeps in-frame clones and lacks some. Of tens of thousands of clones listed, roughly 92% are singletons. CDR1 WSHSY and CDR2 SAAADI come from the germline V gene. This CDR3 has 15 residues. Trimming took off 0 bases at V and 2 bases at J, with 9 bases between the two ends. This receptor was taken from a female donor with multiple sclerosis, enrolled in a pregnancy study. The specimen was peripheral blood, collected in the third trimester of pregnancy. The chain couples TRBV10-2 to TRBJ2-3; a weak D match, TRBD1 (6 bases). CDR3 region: CASSESGGFTDTQYF. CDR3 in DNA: TGCGCCAGCAGTGAGTCAGGGGGATTCACAGATACGCAGTATTTT.